This is a list of T cell receptor beta chains from one sample in a study of naive and memory T cell subsets. TCRdb re-called the 5' RACE reads through MiXCR, storing one row per CDR3 protein. The sample records more than 60,000 distinct CDR3 sequences, less than 10% being singletons. These receptors originate from a female donor in good health. Each CDR3 is given with its conserved first and last residue. The D gene is left open where the match is weak. Size values are once, few and many counts, or a class for expanded clones, and some rows have none.

NA	NA	TRBV9	TRBJ1-5	CASSVGAQSVAQHF	TGTGCCAGCAGCGTTGGGGCTCAATCAGTGGCCCAGCATTTT
NA	few	TRBV7-9	TRBJ2-2	CASSPRAGDWRGSTGELFF	TGTGCCAGCAGCCCAAGGGCAGGGGATTGGAGAGGAAGCACCGGGGAGCTGTTTTTT
NA	NA	TRBV6-6	TRBJ2-1	CASSYGSGNNEQFF	TGTGCCAGCAGTTACGGGTCGGGAAACAATGAGCAGTTCTTC
TRBD1	NA	TRBV6-1	TRBJ2-1	CASSVRDREYNEQFF	TGTGCCAGCAGTGTAAGGGACAGGGAATACAATGAGCAGTTCTTC
TRBD1	few	TRBV28	TRBJ1-1	CASSLDRSGTGLAFF	TGTGCCAGCAGTCTGGACAGGTCGGGGACTGGGTTAGCTTTCTTT
NA	few	TRBV12-3/TRBV12-4	TRBJ2-7	CASSPHGGYEQYF	TGTGCCAGCAGTCCCCACGGGGGCTACGAGCAGTACTTC
NA	few	TRBV3-1	TRBJ1-1	CASSQERQLTEAFF	TGTGCCAGCAGCCAAGAACGGCAGCTCACTGAAGCTTTCTTT
TRBD1	many	TRBV20-1	TRBJ1-1	CNPHRDRVMYTEAFF	TGCAACCCACACCGGGACAGGGTGATGTACACTGAAGCTTTCTTT
NA	few	TRBV2	TRBJ2-2	CASSERSRGGELFF	TGTGCCAGCAGTGAACGATCGCGTGGCGGGGAGCTGTTTTTT
TRBD1	many	TRBV2	TRBJ2-5	CASTRTGGQETQYF	TGTGCCAGCACCCGGACAGGGGGCCAAGAGACCCAGTACTTC